This passage covers 22 T cell receptor beta chains from one sample sequenced in a study of T cell repertoires in cytomegalovirus infection. TCRdb analysed the reads with MiXCR anew, one entry per CDR3 protein. The table records around 180,000 distinct CDR3 sequences, roughly 19% of them present only once. Sequencing used PBMCs. The receptor set was obtained from a human donor in good health (CMV status not recorded). Some clones in this sample may be carry-over from other donors' samples.

This clonotype was observed a handful of times. The J gene is TRBJ2-1, the V gene TRBV20-1; 10 nucleotides line up with TRBD1. J lost 8 bases, V lost 0 bases, and 4 bases had no gene match. The CDR3 is 14 residues long. Germline-derived CDR1 and CDR2 are DFQATT and SNEGSKA (reference sequence). CDR3 loop: CSARDGTGVHEQFF. In DNA form, the CDR3 reads TGCAGTGCTAGAGATGGGACAGGGGTTCATGAGCAGTTCTTC.

This clonotype was seen only a few times. The chain recombines TRBV6-1 with TRBJ1-5, with TRBD1 matching 7 bases. V was pared by 7 bases and J by 5 bases, with 8 bases of the junction left unmatched. In germline, CDR1 is MNHNS, CDR2 SASEGT. CDR3 length: 14 residues. This chain's CDR3 is CASKTGINDQPQHF. CDR3 DNA: TGTGCCAGCAAGACAGGGATCAATGATCAGCCCCAGCATTTT.

The rearrangement links TRBV2 to TRBJ2-1; 7 bases line up with TRBD2. Per germline, CDR1 SNHLY and CDR2 FYNNEI. V dropped 7 bases and J dropped 1; count of bases not matched to a gene: 7. The length of the CDR3 is 15 residues. Here the CDR3 reads CASNAWGGSYNEQFF. The CDR3 DNA reads as TGTGCCAGCAATGCCTGGGGGGGGTCCTACAATGAGCAGTTCTTC.

This clonotype appeared a few times. V and J are TRBV6-2 or TRBV6-3 and TRBJ2-2; D is ambiguous. Germline loops: CDR1 MNHEY, CDR2 SVGEGT. The CDR3 loop spans 15 amino acids. V lost 6 bases and J lost 0, with 11 bases in between. CDR3 DNA: TGTGCCAGCAGGTATGACAACACGAACACCGGGGAGCTGTTTTTT. It yields the protein CASRYDNTNTGELFF.

V gene TRBV12-3 or TRBV12-4 combines with J gene TRBJ1-5; a weak D match, TRBD1 (5 bases). Trimming shortened V by 4 bases and J by 6 bases, and 7 bases separated the two germline ends. The CDR3 runs 12 residues. CDR3 in amino acids: CASSSGTQPQHF. CDR3 bases: TGTGCCAGCAGTTCAGGGACTCAGCCCCAGCATTTT.

In its sample, this clonotype was seen many times. V usage is TRBV7-2 and J usage is TRBJ2-3, with D uncertain. The germline V and J ends were trimmed by 1 base and 2 bases, with 4 bases remaining between them. This CDR3 is 13 amino acids long. CDR1 is SGHTA, CDR2 FQGNSA, per germline. This CDR3 is CASSLGYTDTQYF. The DNA for the CDR3 is TGTGCCAGCAGCTTAGGATACACAGATACGCAGTATTTT.

The chain joins TRBV7-2 to TRBJ2-5; D possibly corresponds to TRBD2 (5 bases). Trimming stripped 2 bases from V and 4 bases from J, with 17 bases between. This CDR3 comprises 16 residues. Germline CDR1 reads SGHTA; CDR2 reads FQGNSA. The CDR3 is CASSLWSRAGSETQYF. The DNA of the CDR3 is TGTGCCAGCAGCTTATGGTCTAGGGCGGGCTCAGAGACCCAGTACTTC.

The rearrangement uses TRBV2 and TRBJ1-6; possible D gene TRBD1, 5 bases. Germline CDR1 is SNHLY and CDR2 is FYNNEI. V lost 3 bases, J lost 10 bases, and 13 bases lay in between. This CDR3 comprises 14 residues. The CDR3 region has the DNA TGTGCCAGCAGTGATCTGGGGGGACGATCACCCCTCCACTTT. It specifies CASSDLGGRSPLHF.

This clonotype turned up a few times. The chain recombines TRBV5-1 with TRBJ2-7, with D possibly TRBD2 on 6 matching bases. The V end lost 6 bases, the J end lost 1 base, and 11 bases lay between the germline ends. The CDR3 has 13 residues. Germline-derived CDR1 and CDR2 are SGHRS and YFSETQ. As DNA, the CDR3 is TGCGCCAGCACCCCAGCGGGTTCCTACGAGCAGTACTTC. Translation gives CASTPAGSYEQYF.

V and J are TRBV19 and TRBJ1-3, with no clear D. V lost 7 bases and J 0 bases, leaving 10 bases between the germline ends. This CDR3 spans 14 amino acids. Germline CDR1 reads LNHDA; CDR2 reads SQIVND (reference sequence). This CDR3 reads CASKAVPSGNTIYF. The CDR3 DNA is TGTGCCAGTAAAGCGGTCCCCTCTGGAAACACCATATATTTT.

Note on this clonotype: Possible read error: a much larger clone is one base away. V usage is TRBV19 and J usage is TRBJ1-2; 7 bases match TRBD1. CDR3 size: 13 residues. The J segment lost 6 bases and the V segment lost 6 bases, leaving 7 bases of the junction unmatched. In germline, CDR1 is LNHDA, CDR2 SQIVND (reference sequence). CDR3 protein: CASSLTDRDGYTF. CDR3 DNA sequence: TGTGCCAGTAGCCTCACCGACAGGGATGGCTACACCTTC.

In its sample, this clonotype was seen a few times. The J gene is TRBJ1-4, the V gene TRBV29-1; D is possibly TRBD1 (6 bases). Trimming took off 4 bases at V and 10 bases at J, with 10 bases between the two ends. The length of the CDR3 is 11 residues. In germline, CDR1 is SQVTM, CDR2 ANQGSEA. CDR3 nucleotide sequence: TGCAGCGTTGGGGGGCAGGGAAAACTGTTTTTT. Translating it yields CSVGGQGKLFF.

This chain connects TRBV20-1 to TRBJ2-7, with a tentative D call TRBD1 (6 bases). V lost 3 bases and J lost 2, with 14 bases in between. The germline V gene encodes CDR1 DFQATT and CDR2 SNEGSKA (reference sequence). This CDR3 spans 14 amino acids. CDR3 nucleotide sequence: TGCAGTGCTAGTGAAGGGGGTGCGCCCTACGAGCAGTACTTC. This gives the protein CSASEGGAPYEQYF.

This clonotype was detected a few times. The chain employs TRBV6-6 and TRBJ2-2; maybe TRBD1 (6 bases). In germline, CDR1 is MNHNY, CDR2 SVGAGI (reference sequence). V was clipped by 4 bases and J by 2 bases, with 11 bases between them. The CDR3 extends over 15 amino acids. The CDR3 region is CASSSLTGNTGELFF. The CDR3 DNA follows: TGTGCCAGCAGTTCCCTGACAGGCAACACCGGGGAGCTGTTTTTT.

The rearrangement joins TRBV11-2 to TRBJ2-2; 7 nucleotides align to TRBD2. Germline V gives CDR1 SGHAT, CDR2 FQNNGV. V was clipped by 7 bases and J by 4 bases; unmatched bases: 9. The CDR3 loop spans 15 amino acids. The CDR3 loop reads CASILSAGVTGELFF. In DNA form, the CDR3 reads TGTGCCAGCATTTTATCGGCGGGAGTCACCGGGGAGCTGTTTTTT. Complete variable domain (other parts from reference TRBV11-2 and TRBJ2-2): EAGVAQSPRYKIIEKRQSVAFWCNPISGHATLYWYQQILGQGPKLLIQFQNNGVVDDSQLPKDRFSAERLKGVDSTLKIQPAKLEDSAVYLCASILSAGVTGELFFGEGSRLTVL.

In its sample, this clonotype was seen many times. The rearrangement uses TRBV7-9 and TRBJ2-1; tentatively, D is TRBD1 or TRBD2 (5 bases each). Trimming shortened V by 1 base and J by 7 bases, and 14 bases separated the two germline ends. In germline, CDR1 is SEHNR, CDR2 FQNEAQ (reference sequence). The length of the CDR3 is 15 residues. DNA for the CDR3: TGTGCCAGCAGCTTAGTGGGACCCAGGTGGAATGAGCAGTTCTTC. The encoded protein is CASSLVGPRWNEQFF. The full variable domain, rest sourced from reference TRBV7-9 and TRBJ2-1, is DTGVSQNPRHKITKRGQNVTFRCDPISEHNRLYWYRQTLGQGPEFLTYFQNEAQLEKSRLLSDRFSAERPKGSFSTLEIQRTEQGDSAMYLCASSLVGPRWNEQFFGPGTRLTVL.

This clonotype has more than one count but fewer than ten. The rearrangement links TRBV5-6 to TRBJ2-7; no reliable D call. Trimming stripped 2 bases from V and 6 bases from J, with 18 bases between. The CDR3 is 15 amino acids. CDR1 is SGHDT and CDR2 is YYEEEE in the germline V gene. For the CDR3, the DNA is TGTGCCAGCAGCTTCCCGACCCAAAGGATTTCCGAGCAGTACTTC. It codes for CASSFPTQRISEQYF.

This clonotype was seen only once. This sequence joins TRBV27 and TRBJ1-6, with TRBD1 matching over 8 bases. Germline trimming cut 7 bases from V and 10 bases from J; bases unmatched to any gene: 6. Germline V gene lookup returns CDR1 MNHEY and CDR2 SMNVEV (reference sequence). This CDR3 region has 13 residues. This chain's CDR3 is CASTGQGDSPLHF. Written as DNA, the CDR3 is TGTGCCAGCACCGGACAGGGAGACTCACCCCTCCACTTT.

This clonotype has a count of ten or more. The CDR3 spells CASSFTGLETQYF. In DNA form, the CDR3 reads TGTGCCAGCAGCTTCACAGGGCTAGAGACCCAGTACTTC. V is TRBV7-2 and J is TRBJ2-5; D perhaps matches TRBD1 (6 bases). CDR3 length: 13 residues. The V gene lost 3 bases and the J gene lost 4 bases, with 9 bases spanning the gap. CDR1 and CDR2 (germline): SGHTA, FQGNSA.

A few counts support this clonotype. The chain recombines TRBV7-9 with TRBJ1-2; unclear D gene. From germline, CDR1 is SEHNR and CDR2 FQNEAQ (reference sequence). Trimming removed 8 bases at V and 3 bases at J, with 10 bases between. CDR3 length: 12 amino acids. The CDR3, as DNA: TGTGCCAGCGCTGAGGGAGACTATGGCTACACCTTC. As protein: CASAEGDYGYTF.

The rearrangement uses TRBV29-1 and TRBJ2-7, with 7 bases aligning to TRBD2. The CDR3 sequence is 13 residues long. Germline trimming cut 5 bases from V and 2 bases from J; bases unmatched to any gene: 6. The germline gives CDR1 SQVTM, CDR2 ANQGSEA. The CDR3 coding sequence is TGCAGCGTTACGGCGGGGACTACCTACGAGCAGTACTTC. Translating gives CSVTAGTTYEQYF.

The table lists this clonotype with a few counts. In nucleotides, the CDR3 is TGTGCCACCAGCAGAGTTATAGCGGGAGTTAATGAGCAGTTCTTC. It is translated as CATSRVIAGVNEQFF. The J gene is TRBJ2-1, the V gene TRBV15, with 9 bases that match TRBD2. The V and J ends lost 1 base and 7 bases, in that order; junction bases with no gene match: 5. This CDR3 is 15 amino acids long. The germline gives CDR1 LNHNV, CDR2 YYDKDF (reference sequence). Full variable domain (rest looked up from reference TRBV15 and TRBJ2-1): DAMVIQNPRYQVTQFGKPVTLSCSQTLNHNVMYWYQQKSSQAPKLLFHYYDKDFNNEADTPDNFQSRRPNTSFCFLDIRSPGLGDTAMYLCATSRVIAGVNEQFFGPGTRLTVL.